Presented here are 9 T cell receptor beta chains from one specimen sequenced in a study of blood T cells in healthy people across ages. A second PCR of about 7 to 12 cycles used a sample-barcoded 5' primer and a J-beta primer mix. One entry per CDR3 protein, called by TCRdb with MiXCR from the 5' RACE reads. The sample lists about 770,000 distinct CDR3 sequences, under 55% occurring once. Sequencing was done on a sample of blood. These receptors originate from a man in his sixties in good health.

This clonotype was picked up a small number of times. This chain links TRBV5-1 with TRBJ2-3; D is unresolved. Germline V gene sequence: CDR1 SGHRS, CDR2 YFSETQ. The CDR3 totals 16 residues. V lost 0 bases and J lost 1, with 12 bases in between. The CDR3 DNA sequence: TGCGCCAGCAGCTTGGCATCCGGGTGGGGCACAGATACGCAGTATTTT. Its translation is CASSLASGWGTDTQYF.

The chain joins TRBV7-3 to TRBJ2-1; a weak D match, TRBD1 (5 bases). CDR3 length: 14 amino acids. Germline CDR1 and CDR2: SGHTA and FQGTGA. The germline V and J ends were trimmed by 0 bases and 5 bases, with 8 bases remaining between them. CDR3 sequence (DNA): TGTGCCAGCAGCTTAACCCCGACAGACAATGAGCAGTTCTTC. The encoded protein is CASSLTPTDNEQFF.

The rearrangement uses TRBV28 and TRBJ2-7; TRBD1 or TRBD2 may be the D gene (5 bases each). The CDR3 runs 13 residues. V was cut by 9 bases and J by 1 base, with 13 bases left in between. Germline assignment: CDR1 MDHEN and CDR2 SYDVKM. In DNA, the CDR3 is TGTGCCAGTGAACGGGGCCCGTCCTACGAGCAGTACTTC. It specifies CASERGPSYEQYF.

J is TRBJ2-3 and V is TRBV29-1; no clear D. This CDR3 is built from 13 residues. Germline values: CDR1 SQVTM, CDR2 ANQGSEA. Between the trimmed V and J ends, which lost 4 bases and 1 base, there was a span of 9 bases. The CDR3 DNA sequence: TGCAGCGTTGGGTGGAGTGGCACAGATACGCAGTATTTT. Amino acid sequence: CSVGWSGTDTQYF.

This chain joins TRBV3-1 and TRBJ1-5; TRBD1 aligns across 9 bases. Germline-derived CDR1 and CDR2 are LGHDT and YNNKEL (reference sequence). The ends lost 3 bases at V and 4 bases at J; junction bases unmatched: 1. CDR3 size: 14 residues. The CDR3 sequence is CASSHGQGNQPQHF. The CDR3 region has the DNA TGTGCCAGCAGCCACGGACAGGGGAATCAGCCCCAGCATTTT.

V gene TRBV4-3 combines with J gene TRBJ1-3; no reliable D call. This CDR3 contains 12 residues. V lost 3 bases and J lost 9, with 9 bases in between. From germline, CDR1 is LGHNA and CDR2 YSLEER. The CDR3 loop is CASSQEHGTIYF. CDR3 bases: TGCGCCAGCAGCCAGGAGCACGGCACCATATATTTT.

The chain employs TRBV5-1 and TRBJ2-7; 9 bases map to TRBD2. V trimming: 5 bases; J trimming: 5 bases; junction bases outside the gene matches: 11. There are 15 residues in the CDR3. In germline, CDR1 is SGHRS, CDR2 YFSETQ. The CDR3 nucleotides are TGCGCCAGCAGACTTACCTTAGCGGGGGACGACGAGCAGTACTTC. It specifies CASRLTLAGDDEQYF. The variable domain in full, completed from reference TRBV5-1 and TRBJ2-7, reads KAGVTQTPRYLIKTRGQQVTLSCSPISGHRSVSWYQQTPGQGLQFLFEYFSETQRNKGNFPGRFSGRQFSNSRSEMNVSTLELGDSALYLCASRLTLAGDDEQYFGPGTRLTVT.

Only one count was recorded for this clonotype. Germline and junction disagree at one end, which may indicate a read error. The chain links TRBV24-1 to TRBJ2-5; TRBD1 aligns across 8 bases. The germline V gene encodes CDR1 KGHDR and CDR2 SFDVKD. The CDR3 loop spans 16 amino acids. In DNA form, the CDR3 reads TGTGCCACCACTGATGCTGGACAGGGAGTTTCCAATGAGCAGTACTTC. It translates to CATTDAGQGVSNEQYF.

The chain recombines TRBV4-3 with TRBJ1-4; D uncertain. Trimming cost V 1 base and J 0 bases, with 6 bases left between them. CDR3 length: 15 amino acids. Germline CDR1 is LGHNA and CDR2 is YSLEER. The DNA for the CDR3 is TGCGCCAGCAGCCAAGGTTTATCAACTAATGAAAAACTGTTTTTT. Its translation: CASSQGLSTNEKLFF.